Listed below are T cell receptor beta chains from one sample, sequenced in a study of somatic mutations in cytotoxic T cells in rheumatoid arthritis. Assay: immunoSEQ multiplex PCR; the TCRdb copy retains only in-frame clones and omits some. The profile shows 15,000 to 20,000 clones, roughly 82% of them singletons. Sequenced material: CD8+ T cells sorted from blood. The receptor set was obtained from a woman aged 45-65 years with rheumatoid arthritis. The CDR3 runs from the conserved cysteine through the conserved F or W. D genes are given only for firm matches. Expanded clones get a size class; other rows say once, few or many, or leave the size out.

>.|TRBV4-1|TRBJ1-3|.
TGCGCCAGCAGCCAGGACGGGGGCTCTGGAAACACCATATATTTT
CASSQDGGSGNTIYF
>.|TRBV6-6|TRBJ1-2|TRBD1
TGTGCCAGCAGTTACTTGGACAGGGATGGCTACACCTTC
CASSYLDRDGYTF
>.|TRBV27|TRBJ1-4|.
TGTGCCAGCAGTTTATCCTACAGGGAGGGTAATGAAAAACTGTTTTTT
CASSLSYREGNEKLFF
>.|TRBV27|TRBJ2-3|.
TGTGCCAGCAGTTTTTCTTGGGCAAATACAGATACGCAGTATTTT
CASSFSWANTDTQYF
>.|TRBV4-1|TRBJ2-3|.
TGCGCCAGCAGCCAAGACTCCCTTGAAGATACGCAGTATTTT
CASSQDSLEDTQYF
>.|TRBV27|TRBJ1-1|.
TGTGCCAGCAGTCCTAAGGTGGGGGGAGGGGCGAACACTGAAGCTTTCTTT
CASSPKVGGGANTEAFF
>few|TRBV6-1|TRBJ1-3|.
TGTGCCAGCAGTGAATTCTGGGACGGAAACACCATATATTTT
CASSEFWDGNTIYF
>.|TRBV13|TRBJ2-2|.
TGTGCCAGCACTTCCTACATGGACGGATCCCTCACCGGGGAGCTGTTTTTT
CASTSYMDGSLTGELFF
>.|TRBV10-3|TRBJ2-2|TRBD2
TGTGCCATCAGTTACCTAGCGGGGGGTAGGATCGGGGAGCTGTTTTTT
CAISYLAGGRIGELFF
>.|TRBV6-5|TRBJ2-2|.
TGTGCCAGCAGTTTGGCTACCGGGGAGCTGTTTTTT
CASSLATGELFF
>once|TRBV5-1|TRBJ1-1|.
TGCGCCAGCAGCCCCCACGGGGACACTGAAGCTTTCTTT
CASSPHGDTEAFF
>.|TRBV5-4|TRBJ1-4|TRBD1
TGTGCCAGCAGCCTGGACAGGGGTGAGGCTAATGAAAAACTGTTTTTT
CASSLDRGEANEKLFF
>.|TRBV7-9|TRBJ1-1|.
TGTGCCAGCGCTCCGACGGTCAACACTGAAGCTTTCTTT
CASAPTVNTEAFF
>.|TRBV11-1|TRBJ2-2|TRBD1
TGTGCCAGCAGCCCCAGGGGGTTCACCGGGGAGCTGTTTTTT
CASSPRGFTGELFF
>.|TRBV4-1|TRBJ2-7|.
TGCGCCAGCAGCCAAGGGGGGGCCCCCGCGGGACCCGTTCCCTACGAGCAGTACTTC
CASSQGGAPAGPVPYEQYF
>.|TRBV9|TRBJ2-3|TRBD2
TGTGCCAGCAGCGCCCCCCCGGGAGGGCTGGGGAATACGCAGTATTTT
CASSAPPGGLGNTQYF
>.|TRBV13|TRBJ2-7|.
TGTGCCAGCAGCTTACGTAACGCGGCCTACGAGCAGTACTTC
CASSLRNAAYEQYF
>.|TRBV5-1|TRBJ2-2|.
TGCGCCAGCAGCCTGGGACTTAGCGGGGAGCTGTTTTTT
CASSLGLSGELFF
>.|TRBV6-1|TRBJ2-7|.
TGTGCCAGCAGTGAACGGCAGGCATCCGAGCAGTACTTC
CASSERQASEQYF
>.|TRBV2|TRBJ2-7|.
TGTGCCAGCCTCGCATCCTCCTACGAGCAGTACTTC
CASLASSYEQYF
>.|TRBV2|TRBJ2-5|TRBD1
TGTGCCAGCAGTGGGACAGGGGGCGGAGAGACCCAGTACTTC
CASSGTGGGETQYF
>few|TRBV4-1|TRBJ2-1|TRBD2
TGCGCCAGCAGCTGGGGAGGGAGCTACAATGAGCAGTTCTTC
CASSWGGSYNEQFF
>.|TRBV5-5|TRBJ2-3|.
TGTGCCAGCAGCTTGTCGCGGCTAGGGTCAGATACGCAGTATTTT
CASSLSRLGSDTQYF
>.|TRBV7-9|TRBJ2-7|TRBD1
TGTGCCAGCAGCCCCCCCGGTGGACAGGGGGTCTACTCCTACGAGCAGTACTTC
CASSPPGGQGVYSYEQYF
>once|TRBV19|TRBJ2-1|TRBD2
TGTGCCAGTAGCTGGACTAGTGGGGATGAGCAGTTCTTC
CASSWTSGDEQFF
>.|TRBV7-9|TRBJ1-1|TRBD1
TGTGCCAGCAGCCCGGACGACAGGGGGCGAAAAGCTTTCTTT
CASSPDDRGRKAFF
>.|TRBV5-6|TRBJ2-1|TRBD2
TGTGCCAGCAGCCTCCGATTTACCGGACTAGCCTTATACAATGAGCAGTTCTTC
CASSLRFTGLALYNEQFF
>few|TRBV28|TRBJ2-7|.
TGTGCCAGCACGATGGGGTACGAGCAGTACTTC
CASTMGYEQYF
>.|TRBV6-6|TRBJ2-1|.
TGTGCCAGCAGTTACTCGAGTTCGGGCTACAATGAGCAGTTCTTC
CASSYSSSGYNEQFF
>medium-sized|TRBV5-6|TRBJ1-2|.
TGTGCCAGCAGCTTGAACGGGAACAACTATGGCTACACCTTC
CASSLNGNNYGYTF
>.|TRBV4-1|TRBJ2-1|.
TGCGCCAGCAGCCAAGATGGAGGTGAGCAGTTCTTC
CASSQDGGEQFF
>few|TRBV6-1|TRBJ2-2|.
TGTGCCAGCAGTGAAGAAGTTACCCCTAGAGGCACCGGGGAGCTGTTTTTT
CASSEEVTPRGTGELFF
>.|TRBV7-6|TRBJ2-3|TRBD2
TGTGCCAGCAGTTTTACTAGCGGGGGGGCGAGAAGCACAGATACGCAGTATTTT
CASSFTSGGARSTDTQYF
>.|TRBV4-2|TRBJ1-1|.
TGTGCCAGCAGCGACGGGGTATTGGCTGAAGCTTTCTTT
CASSDGVLAEAFF
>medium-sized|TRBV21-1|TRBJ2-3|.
TGTGCCAGCCCAAGCCCCCTGAGGTGGCCTGATACGCAGTATTTT
CASPSPLRWPDTQYF
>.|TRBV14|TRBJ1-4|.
TGTGCCAGCAGCAGGGTTCTGTTTTTT
CASSRVLFF
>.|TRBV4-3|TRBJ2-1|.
TGCGCCAGCAGCCAAGATCGTCGGGTCTCCTACAATGAGCAGTTCTTC
CASSQDRRVSYNEQFF
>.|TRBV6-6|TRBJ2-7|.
TGTGCCAGCAGTTACTCAGCAATGAGCTCCTACGAGCAGTACTTC
CASSYSAMSSYEQYF
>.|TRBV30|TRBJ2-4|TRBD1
TGTGCCTGGAGTGTAGGAGGACCGGGACAGGGAAAAAACATTCAGTACTTC
CAWSVGGPGQGKNIQYF
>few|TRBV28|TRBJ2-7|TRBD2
TGTGCCAGCAGTAAACTAGCGGGAGACTACGAGCAGTACTTC
CASSKLAGDYEQYF
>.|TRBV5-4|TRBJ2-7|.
TGTGCCAGCAGCTCGGGACCCCGGGACAAGAACTACGAGCAGTACTTC
CASSSGPRDKNYEQYF
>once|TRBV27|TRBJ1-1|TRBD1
TGTGCCAGCAGTTTATCAGCCGAGACAGGGGCTTATGGCACTGAAGCTTTCTTT
CASSLSAETGAYGTEAFF
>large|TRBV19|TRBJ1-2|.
TGTGCCAGTAGTATGAAGGGAGGCGGCTATGGCTACACCTTC
CASSMKGGGYGYTF